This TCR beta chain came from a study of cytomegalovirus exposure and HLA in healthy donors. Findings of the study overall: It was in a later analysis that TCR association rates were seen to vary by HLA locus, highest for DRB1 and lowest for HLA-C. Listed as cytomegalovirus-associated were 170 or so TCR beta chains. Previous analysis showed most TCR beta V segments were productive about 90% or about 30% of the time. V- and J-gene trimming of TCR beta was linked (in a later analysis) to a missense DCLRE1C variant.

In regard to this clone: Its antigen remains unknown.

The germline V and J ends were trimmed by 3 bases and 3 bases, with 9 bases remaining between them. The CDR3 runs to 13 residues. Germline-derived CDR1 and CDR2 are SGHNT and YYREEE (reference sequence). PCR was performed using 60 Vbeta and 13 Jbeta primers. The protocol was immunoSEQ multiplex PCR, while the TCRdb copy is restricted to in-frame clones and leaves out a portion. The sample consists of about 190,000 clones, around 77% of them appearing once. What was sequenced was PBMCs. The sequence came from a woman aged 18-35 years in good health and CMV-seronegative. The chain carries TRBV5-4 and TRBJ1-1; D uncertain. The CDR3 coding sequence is TGTGCCAGCAGCTCGTCCGGGGACACTGAAGCTTTCTTT. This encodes CASSSSGDTEAFF.